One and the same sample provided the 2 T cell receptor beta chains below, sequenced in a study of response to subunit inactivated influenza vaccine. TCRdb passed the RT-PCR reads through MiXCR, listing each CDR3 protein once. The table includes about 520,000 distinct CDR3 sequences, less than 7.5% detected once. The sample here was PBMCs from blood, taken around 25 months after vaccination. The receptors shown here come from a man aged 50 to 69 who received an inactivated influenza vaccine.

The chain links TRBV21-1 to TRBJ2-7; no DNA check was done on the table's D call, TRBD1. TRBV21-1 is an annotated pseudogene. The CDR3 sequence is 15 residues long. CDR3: CASTEETGPTYEQYF. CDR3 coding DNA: TGTGCCAGCACCGAGGAGACAGGGCCAACCTACGAGCAGTACTTC.

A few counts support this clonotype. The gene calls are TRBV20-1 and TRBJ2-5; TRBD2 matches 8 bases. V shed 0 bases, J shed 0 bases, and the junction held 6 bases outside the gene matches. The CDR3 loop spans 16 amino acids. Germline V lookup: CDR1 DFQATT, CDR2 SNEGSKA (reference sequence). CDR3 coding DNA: TGCAGTGCTAGAGATCTCGGGGGGGCCGACCAAGAGACCCAGTACTTC. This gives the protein CSARDLGGADQETQYF.